The next 2 T cell receptor beta chains were all read from a single sample in a study of T cell clonality in common variable immunodeficiency. Antigen specificity for these receptors is unknown. Assay: immunoSEQ multiplex PCR; the TCRdb copy retains only in-frame clones and omits some. The sample holds about 32,000 clones, and no clone turns up only once. Study results and limitations: Fewer deletions and N-nucleotide insertions were reportedly seen in common variable immunodeficiency TCR beta sequences.

Input material: peripheral blood mononuclear cells. These receptors came from a human donor with common variable immunodeficiency.

This clone was counted many times. The CDR3 is cut off 3 residues early in the read; its end comes from the germline J gene. V and J are TRBV5-1 and TRBJ1-1; a possible D gene is TRBD1 (5 bases). This CDR3 has 14 amino acids. Trimming pared 3 bases from V and 1 base from J, leaving 10 bases between. Germline V gene sequence: CDR1 SGHRS, CDR2 YFSETQ. The CDR3: CASSSGDSNTEAFF. The CDR3 bases that were read are TGCGCCAGCAGCTCGGGGGACTCGAACACTGAA.

With respect to this clone: The read comes to an end 3 residues before the CDR3 does, leaving the germline J gene to fill in the end. V and J are TRBV7-2 and TRBJ1-1; D unclear. The CDR3 covers 13 residues. Germline CDR1 SGHTA, CDR2 FQGNSA. The V end lost 6 bases, the J end lost 1 base, and 9 bases lay between the germline ends. The CDR3 is CASSRSANTEAFF. The DNA read from the CDR3 is TGTGCCAGCAGTCGTAGCGCGAACACTGAA.